The source of this T cell receptor (beta chain) is a study of T cells after yellow fever vaccination. The study, taken as a whole, reports: FACS-sorted repertoires could harbor abundant contaminating bulk-population clonotypes. The booster response re-showed most primary clones: around 97% CD4, approximately 85% CD8. Relatively few clonotypes were ones that appeared in both CD4 and CD8 compartments.

Template switching with 5'RACE generated the TCR cDNA and added a universal primer site and UMIs. TCRdb re-called the 5' RACE reads through MiXCR, storing one row per CDR3 protein. The sample yields 110,000 to 150,000 distinct CDR3 sequences, about 6.2% seen once. The table lists this clonotype with many counts. Its antigen remains unknown. CDR3 length: 15 residues. The V segment lost 6 bases and the J segment 4 bases; nucleotides outside the gene matches: 8. Germline V lookup: CDR1 MNHEY, CDR2 SMNVEV (reference sequence). The sequence came from a man aged 30 to 45 who received the YFV17D yellow fever vaccine. This chain joins TRBV27 and TRBJ2-3, with TRBD1 identical over 9 bases. The sample in question was CD4+ T cells sorted from PBMCs, obtained 10 days after the yellow fever booster vaccination. In nucleotides, the CDR3 is TGTGCCAGCAGACCGGGACAGGGAAGGGCAGATACGCAGTATTTT. Protein: CASRPGQGRADTQYF.